The sequence of this T cell receptor (beta chain) was determined in a study of shared clonotypes between healthy human individuals (dated by TCRdb to about 2020). A note on the overall study: Three men and two women, aged 18 to 49 years, made up the cohort. Per donor, three plates each were used for CD4 naive and CD4 memory, two for CD8 naive, and one for CD8 memory. The study deeply sequenced blood TCR repertoires of five healthy adults to estimate repertoire size and the extent of clonotype sharing between individuals. Libraries were prepared and TCR repertoires were sequenced by different laboratories using diverse techniques, in order to increase sequencing depth and limit assay-specific biases. Each donor's leukapheresis produced roughly between roughly 0.9 and 8.9 billion PBMCs.

About this clone: The antigen it recognizes is unknown. The sample holds no much larger clone one base away, and base qualities are not on file.

The donors were healthy, HIV-negative adults with no recently reported acute infections or vaccinations. All donors were Caucasian adults living in Nashville, Tennessee, USA. CD4+ T cells were enriched by magnetic negative selection; naive cells were then positively selected on CD45RA, and the negative fraction formed the memory subset. Blood was obtained by leukapheresis, after which PBMCs were separated by Ficoll-Histopaque density gradient centrifugation and cryopreserved in liquid nitrogen vapor phase. Analytical flow cytometry was used to check the purity and quantity of each magnetically sorted T cell population. Each sorted fraction had its genomic DNA isolated and then quantified by UV absorbance on a Nanodrop 2000c. The CDR3, from cysteine to phenylalanine, totals 15 residues. Only the CDR3 part of the read is kept: 45 bases, read in frame from the first base. V ends up 4 bases short and J 0 bases short, with an unmatched junction base count of 4. CDR1 and CDR2, looked up from the germline V gene, are SGHRS and YFSETQ.

Using the deep immunoSEQ assay, TCR CDR3 regions were amplified from genomic DNA by multiplex PCR. For each cell subset, the extracted genomic DNA was distributed evenly across all wells of several immunoSEQ 96-well plates, and each plate served as one replicate. For sorted subsets, about 200 ng genomic DNA, equal to 30,000 to 35,000 T cell genomes, was loaded into each replicate PCR. Purified libraries were quantified with a Qubit 3.0 fluorometer, sized on a Bioanalyzer 2100, and re-quantified with the KAPA Library Quantification kit. Each immunoSEQ 96-well plate was sequenced on its own single-read 150-cycle Illumina NextSeq 550 flow cell. Per the original workflow: Because the immunoSEQ output held only junctional sequences and lacked quality scores, the filtering could not match the filtering applied to full-length reads. Sequences were annotated with PyIR, a Python wrapper for IgBLAST v1.9, and V/J genes and CDR3 were assigned using IMGT germline references. Reads were removed for weak V/J assignments (E-value above 1e-6), missing CDR3, stop codons, out-of-frame junctions, or ambiguous translated residues. A V3J clonotype was defined by an identical inferred V gene, J gene, and CDR3 amino acid sequence. To compute the percentage overlap between repertoires, the number of shared unique clonotypes was divided by the size of the smaller repertoire. Repertoire richness was assessed with RTK rarefaction, the Chao1 estimator, and Recon v2.1 estimates of unobserved clonotypes. OLGA was used to compute generation probabilities for all TCRbeta clonotypes that the gDNA method yielded from four donors. The table comes from immuneACCESS by way of TCRdb, which keeps in-frame sequences with V and J called. Part of the clones is missing from these tables; in studies checked, under half for an unresolved V gene and the rest for unknown reasons. The DNA gave D and trimming, while V, J and clone size come from that table. This sample has 900,000 to 1,200,000 clones in its table, and about 84% of those were observed once. The ten biggest clones cover under 0.8% of the sample.

Overall study outcomes, separate from this receptor: Sampling was limited to blood, and TCR repertoires in tissue likely differ from TCR repertoires in blood. When a few donors were compared, the shared fraction of clonotypes was 5% to 6.5% for naive CD4, around 4% for naive CD8, 2% to 2.5% for memory CD4, and 0.4% for memory CD8. Higher generation probabilities were observed for clonotypes shared by all four sorted-subset donors than for non-shared clonotypes. Pairwise subsampling indicated that sequencing depth was expected to affect the degree of clonotype sharing among donors. Naive subsets generally had larger estimated clonotype richness than memory subsets did. Rarefaction of sorted-subset datasets indicated incomplete sequencing despite the large sequencing depth. The genetic and exposure-history diversity represented was limited by the small number of donors.

The sequence is built from TRBV5-1 and TRBJ2-3; TRBD1 matches 8 bases in the middle. The receptor's source is a young man in good health. Some clones in this sample may be carry-over from other donors' samples. What was sequenced was memory CD4+ T cells from PBMCs. In the paper's terms, the cell subset or site label means: CD45RA-negative fraction. In nucleotides, the sequence is TGCGCCAGCAGCCACGGGACAGGTAGCACAGATACGCAGTATTTT. The encoded protein is CASSHGTGSTDTQYF.